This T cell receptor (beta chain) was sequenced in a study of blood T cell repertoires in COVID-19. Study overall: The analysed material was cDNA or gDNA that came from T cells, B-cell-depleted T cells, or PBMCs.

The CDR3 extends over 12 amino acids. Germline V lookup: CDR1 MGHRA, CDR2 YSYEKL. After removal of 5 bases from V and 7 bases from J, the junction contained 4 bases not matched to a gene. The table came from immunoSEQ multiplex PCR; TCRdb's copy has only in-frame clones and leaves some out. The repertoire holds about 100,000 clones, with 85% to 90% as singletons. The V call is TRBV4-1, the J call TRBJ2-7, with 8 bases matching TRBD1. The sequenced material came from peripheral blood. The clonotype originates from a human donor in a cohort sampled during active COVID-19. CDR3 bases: TGCGCCAGCAGCTTACAGGGGGGTGAGCAGTACTTC. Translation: CASSLQGGEQYF.